One T cell receptor beta chain is described in this entry. The sample comes from a study of blood T cell repertoires in COVID-19. In the study overall: The cDNA or gDNA used as material had been derived from T cells, B-cell-depleted T cells, or PBMCs.

The germline V gene encodes CDR1 SQVTM and CDR2 ANQGSEA. V gave up 1 base and J gave up 3 bases; unmatched junction bases: 9. The CDR3 contains 15 residues. Enrolled during active infection, Seattle patients were then followed longitudinally. In the authors' workflow: Researchers report that nucleated cell counts were estimated from reference gene primer amplification. Sequenced by immunoSEQ multiplex PCR; TCRdb stores in-frame clones only, minus some. The V and J calls and clone size come from that table; D and trimming were worked out from the DNA. Altogether 210,000 or so clones are present, 85% to 90% being singletons, with the ten largest covering roughly 2.7%.

The receptor's source is a young man with COVID-19, enrolled during active disease. The chain combines TRBV29-1 with TRBJ2-7, with TRBD1 identical over 7 bases. The sequenced sample was peripheral blood. The CDR3 here is CSVEGSNRGYYEQYF. CDR3 in DNA: TGCAGCGTTGAAGGAAGCAACAGGGGCTACTACGAGCAGTACTTC.